The 6 T cell receptor beta chains listed next were all sequenced from one sample in a study of control samples from healthy donors and cancer patients (dated by TCRdb to 2018 to 2021). The library came from the immunoSEQ multiplex PCR assay. TCRdb stores this immuneACCESS table with in-frame sequences only. Part of the clones is absent; in the studies checked, under half of the shortfall reflects unresolved V genes, and no reason is known for the rest. The sample contains some 130,000 clones, 92% of them found a single time. The ten largest clones represent 2.1% of the sample. The specimen was blood. The receptors were gathered from a woman between 45 and 65 years old in good health.

The chain uses TRBV6-1 and TRBJ1-1; D unclear. Germline V gene lookup returns CDR1 MNHNS and CDR2 SASEGT. The CDR3 totals 16 residues. The V end lost 0 bases, the J end lost 0 bases, and 11 bases lay between the germline ends. Here the CDR3 DNA reads TGTGCCAGCAGTGAAGCGCCGACCTTTATGAACACTGAAGCTTTCTTT. This codes for CASSEAPTFMNTEAFF.

V usage is TRBV28 and J usage is TRBJ2-7; D is possibly TRBD1 (6 bases). Germline assignment: CDR1 MDHEN and CDR2 SYDVKM. The CDR3 is 16 amino acids. V shed 5 bases and J shed 4 bases, with 21 bases lying between them. This CDR3 is CASSPSTLRGRYEQYF. The CDR3 DNA reads as TGTGCCAGCAGTCCGAGTACCCTCAGGGGTAGGTACGAGCAGTACTTC.

This chain joins TRBV19 and TRBJ1-2; 8 positions match TRBD1. The germline V gene encodes CDR1 LNHDA and CDR2 SQIVND (reference sequence). After removal of 0 bases from V and 5 bases from J, the junction contained 8 bases not matched to a gene. This CDR3 region has 16 residues. The CDR3 protein is CASSIEGQGARYGYTF. In DNA, the CDR3 is TGTGCCAGTAGTATAGAGGGGCAGGGGGCTCGGTATGGCTACACCTTC.

Points on this clone: The junction does not match germline at one end; this may be a read error. The chain employs TRBV7-9 and TRBJ2-6, with 10 nucleotides matching TRBD1. Germline lookup yields CDR1 SEHNR and CDR2 FQNEAQ (reference sequence). The CDR3 is 16 residues long. CDR3 sequence: CASSFQTGTGVNVLTF. In nucleotides, the CDR3 is TGTGCCAGCAGCTTCCAAACCGGGACAGGGGTCAACGTCCTGACTTTC.

The V call is TRBV5-1, the J call TRBJ2-7; TRBD2 matches at 8 bases. The length of the CDR3 is 17 residues. Trimming took 4 bases from V and 0 from J; bases not matched to a gene: 12. CDR1 is SGHRS and CDR2 is YFSETQ in the germline V gene. CDR3 region: CASSHGTASGRSYEQYF. The CDR3 DNA reads TGCGCCAGCAGCCACGGGACCGCTAGCGGGCGCTCCTACGAGCAGTACTTC.

The chain employs TRBV28 and TRBJ2-4; unclear D gene. The ends were cut back, 5 bases at V and 0 bases at J, with 11 bases in the middle. Looked up from germline, CDR1 is MDHEN and CDR2 is SYDVKM. This CDR3 has 15 amino acids. DNA for the CDR3: TGTGCCAGCAGTAAAACACAAATAGCCAAAAACATTCAGTACTTC. Protein product: CASSKTQIAKNIQYF. Together with reference TRBV28 and TRBJ2-4, the CDR3 gives the full variable domain: DVKVTQSSRYLVKRTGEKVFLECVQDMDHENMFWYRQDPGLGLRLIYFSYDVKMKEKGDIPEGYSVSREKKERFSLILESASTNQTSMYLCASSKTQIAKNIQYFGAGTRLSVL.